The T cell receptor beta chain described here comes from a study of T-cell memory formation after mild COVID-19. In this sample, this clonotype turned up a few times. Its antigen is as yet unknown. Constant-segment-primed 5'RACE gave TCR alpha and TCR beta cDNA libraries with sample barcodes and UMIs. MiXCR, run by TCRdb on the 5' RACE reads, gives a single entry per CDR3 protein. The sample lists roughly 480,000 distinct CDR3 sequences, approximately 25% occurring once. The germline gives CDR1 SQVTM, CDR2 ANQGSEA. The CDR3 consists of 12 residues. With 3 bases clipped from V and 2 bases from J, the junction kept 1 base outside the gene matches. Broader study findings: SARS-CoV-2 specificity was not confirmed for second-wave clones peaking on day 37.

The chain recombines TRBV29-1 with TRBJ2-7; 7 bases agree with TRBD1. The material sequenced was PBMCs or a T cell subset sorted from them (not recorded which). This TCR came from an adult woman who had mild COVID-19 (a few samples of this study predate the infection). Cell type and time point are not known. The DNA of the CDR3 is TGCAGCGTTGATACAGGGGCCTACGAGCAGTACTTC. The encoded protein is CSVDTGAYEQYF.